This T cell receptor (beta chain) was sequenced in a study of blood T cell repertoires in COVID-19. In germline, CDR1 is ENHRY, CDR2 SYGVKD. Deletions cut 2 bases from V and 1 base from J, with 5 bases between. The CDR3 runs 14 residues. Using immunoSEQ multiplex PCR, the repertoire was profiled, and TCRdb retains in-frame clones only, with some absent. The repertoire holds tens of thousands of clones, around four fifths seen once, with around 7% in the top ten. V is TRBV10-3 and J is TRBJ2-2; D remains ambiguous. Material: peripheral blood. The sequence was collected from a man aged 55 to 70 with active COVID-19. CDR3 DNA sequence: TGTGCCATCAGTGAGAATCAGAACACCGGGGAGCTGTTTTTT. It codes for CAISENQNTGELFF.